This record looks at one TCR beta chain sequence and its context. Methods used by the authors: By means of reference gene primer amplification, nucleated cell counts were estimated. The table came from immunoSEQ multiplex PCR; TCRdb's copy has only in-frame clones and leaves some out. V and J calls and clone size come straight from that table; D and trimming were deduced from the DNA. The sample carries under 150,000 clones, 75% to 85% recorded once. This entry is derived from a study of blood T cell repertoires in COVID-19. Study as a whole: Nucleic acid was either cDNA or gDNA, and it came from T cells, B-cell-depleted T cells, or PBMCs.

The CDR3 consists of 16 residues. V lost 8 bases, J lost 0 bases, and 19 bases lay in between. CDR1 is LNHDA and CDR2 is SQIVND in the germline V gene (reference sequence). The sample consisted of peripheral blood. The chain uses TRBV19 and TRBJ1-1; D ambiguous. This TCR was sampled from an elderly woman with acute or convalescent COVID-19. The CDR3: CASYPEGAFMNTEAFF. Here the CDR3 DNA reads TGTGCCAGTTACCCCGAAGGAGCCTTCATGAACACTGAAGCTTTCTTT. Full variable domain (missing parts from reference TRBV19 and TRBJ1-1): DGGITQSPKYLFRKEGQNVTLSCEQNLNHDAMYWYRQDPGQGLRLIYYSQIVNDFQKGDIAEGYSVSREKKESFPLTVTSAQKNPTAFYLCASYPEGAFMNTEAFFGQGTRLTVV.